The 26 T cell receptor beta chains listed next were all sequenced from one sample in a study of cytomegalovirus exposure and HLA in healthy donors. PCR primers comprised 60 Vbeta and 13 Jbeta primers. Sequencing was performed with immunoSEQ multiplex PCR; in TCRdb, only in-frame clones are kept and a portion is missing. The table has 180,000 or so clones, approximately 80% seen once. The source material was PBMCs. These receptors all come from a boy younger than 10 in good health and CMV-seronegative.

The chain carries TRBV5-1 and TRBJ1-3; D is uncertain. Trimming took 1 base from V and 0 from J, leaving 5 bases between them. Germline loops: CDR1 SGHRS, CDR2 YFSETQ. The CDR3 runs 14 residues. The CDR3 nucleotides read TGCGCCAGCAGCTTGTATAACTCTGGAAACACCATATATTTT. It is translated as CASSLYNSGNTIYF.

The chain couples TRBV5-1 to TRBJ2-1, with 9 bases lining up with TRBD2. Germline CDR1 and CDR2: SGHRS and YFSETQ. The J segment lost 5 bases and the V segment lost 4 bases, leaving 7 bases of the junction unmatched. The CDR3 spans 15 residues. The CDR3 DNA is TGCGCCAGCAGCCTGAATAGCGGGGGTGACAATGAGCAGTTCTTC. Translating gives CASSLNSGGDNEQFF.

This chain connects TRBV5-6 to TRBJ1-2; maybe TRBD1 (5 bases). V lost 2 bases and J 8 bases, leaving 13 bases between the germline ends. CDR1 and CDR2 (germline): SGHDT, YYEEEE. This CDR3 is 13 amino acids long. CDR3: CASSFTGERGYTF. Written as DNA, the CDR3 is TGTGCCAGCAGCTTTACGGGGGAGAGGGGCTACACCTTC.

The rearrangement uses TRBV7-2 and TRBJ1-2; 8 bases are a match to TRBD1. Looked up from germline, CDR1 is SGHTA and CDR2 is FQGNSA. With V trimmed by 5 bases and J by 3 bases, 5 bases remained unmatched. The CDR3 sequence is 14 residues long. The chain's CDR3 is CASSNGQGYYGYTF. CDR3 DNA: TGTGCCAGCAGCAATGGACAGGGCTACTATGGCTACACCTTC.

The rearrangement joins TRBV4-2 to TRBJ2-7; 9 bases map to TRBD2. The length of the CDR3 is 15 residues. Germline lookup yields CDR1 LGHNA and CDR2 YNFKEQ. V trimming: 1 base; J trimming: 11 bases; junction bases outside the gene matches: 12. The CDR3 nucleotides read TGTGCCAGCAGCCAAGTTTCAACTAGCGGGCCACCGAAGTACTTC. As protein: CASSQVSTSGPPKYF.

The chain links TRBV6-1 to TRBJ1-4; no reliable D call. The CDR3 length is 14 residues. Trimming shortened V by 0 bases and J by 7 bases, and 9 bases separated the two germline ends. Germline loops: CDR1 MNHNS, CDR2 SASEGT. The CDR3 DNA reads as TGTGCCAGCAGTGAAGCGAGAATGTCTGAAAAACTGTTTTTT. Its translation is CASSEARMSEKLFF.

The chain is built from TRBV6-1 and TRBJ1-3; 7 bases agree with TRBD1. The CDR3 spans 15 residues. V trimming: 4 bases; J trimming: 0 bases; junction bases outside the gene matches: 3. Germline-derived CDR1 and CDR2 are MNHNS and SASEGT. The CDR3 spells CASSGTGPSGNTIYF. In DNA, the CDR3 is TGTGCCAGCAGTGGGACAGGCCCCTCTGGAAACACCATATATTTT.

This chain joins TRBV11-1 and TRBJ1-6; D is perhaps TRBD1 (6 bases). V was cut by 3 bases and J by 10 bases, with 22 bases left in between. Germline V gene sequence: CDR1 SGHAT, CDR2 FQDESV (reference sequence). This CDR3 has 17 amino acids. CDR3 residues: CASSFCYFTGNLSPLHF. CDR3 coding DNA: TGTGCCAGCAGCTTCTGCTACTTTACAGGGAACTTATCACCCCTCCACTTT.

V gene TRBV7-2 combines with J gene TRBJ2-2; possible D gene TRBD1, 5 bases. The CDR3 is made up of 15 amino acids. Trimming removed 7 bases at V and 2 bases at J, with 14 bases between. The germline V gene encodes CDR1 SGHTA and CDR2 FQGNSA. This CDR3 is CASTPLQANTGELFF. As DNA, the CDR3 is TGTGCCAGCACCCCCCTACAGGCAAACACCGGGGAGCTGTTTTTT. Variable domain in full (rest from reference TRBV7-2 and TRBJ2-2): GAGVSQSPSNKVTEKGKDVELRCDPISGHTALYWYRQSLGQGLEFLIYFQGNSAPDKSGLPSDRFSAERTGGSVSTLTIQRTQQEDSAVYLCASTPLQANTGELFFGEGSRLTVL.

The chain joins TRBV7-3 to TRBJ2-2, with TRBD1 as a possible D gene (6 bases). The germline gives CDR1 SGHTA, CDR2 FQGTGA. Trimming removed 3 bases from V and 1 base from J, with 6 bases in between. The CDR3 length is 14 residues. The CDR3 sequence is CASSLGQNTGELFF. The CDR3 nucleotides are TGTGCCAGCAGCTTGGGACAGAACACCGGGGAGCTGTTTTTT.

Only one count was recorded for this clone. Germline is not matched at one junction end, which may reflect a read error. The chain couples TRBV7-8 to TRBJ2-7, with 10 bases aligning to TRBD2. The germline CDR1 and CDR2 sequences are SGHVS and FQNEAQ. The CDR3 is 13 residues long. CDR3 DNA: TGTGCCAGCAACTGGATGGATACTAGCGGGGTTTTCTTC. Protein sequence: CASNWMDTSGVFF.

This rearrangement joins TRBV7-2 to TRBJ2-3; possible D gene TRBD2, 5 bases. Germline V gives CDR1 SGHTA, CDR2 FQGNSA. This CDR3 is built from 12 residues. The V and J ends lost 10 bases and 6 bases respectively, with 14 bases between them. The chain's CDR3 is CAISLAADTQYF. The CDR3, as DNA: TGTGCCATTTCCCTAGCAGCTGATACGCAGTATTTT.

J is TRBJ2-3 and V is TRBV4-2; D unresolved. Germline values: CDR1 LGHNA, CDR2 YNFKEQ. Trimming pared 0 bases from V and 2 bases from J, leaving 6 bases between. The CDR3 spans 14 residues. The CDR3 sequence: CASSQERVTDTQYF. The CDR3 nucleotides read TGTGCCAGCAGCCAAGAAAGAGTCACAGATACGCAGTATTTT.

This chain connects TRBV5-1 to TRBJ1-1; D unclear. CDR1 and CDR2 from the germline V gene are SGHRS and YFSETQ. The CDR3 spans 16 residues. V was clipped by 0 bases and J by 1 base, with 13 bases between them. This CDR3 is CASSLVSGRANTEAFF. The CDR3 DNA is TGCGCCAGCAGCTTGGTTTCGGGGAGGGCGAACACTGAAGCTTTCTTT.

This sequence joins TRBV7-8 and TRBJ2-3, with 13 bases that match TRBD2. V was clipped by 3 bases and J by 13 bases; unmatched bases: 4. CDR1 SGHVS and CDR2 FQNEAQ come from the germline V gene. This CDR3 has 13 amino acids. Here the CDR3 reads CASSLTSGGPKYF. The CDR3 bases are TGTGCCAGCAGCTTGACTAGCGGGGGGCCGAAGTATTTT.

The chain employs TRBV11-3 and TRBJ2-2, with TRBD1 identical over 10 bases. V shed 3 bases, J shed 6 bases, and the junction held 10 bases outside the gene matches. The CDR3 sequence is 17 residues long. Germline CDR1 is SGHNT and CDR2 is YENEEA. The CDR3: CASSLYPGTGDAGELFF. In DNA form, the CDR3 reads TGTGCCAGCAGCTTGTACCCCGGGACAGGGGACGCCGGGGAGCTGTTTTTT. The variable domain in full, with the rest retrieved from reference TRBV11-3 and TRBJ2-2, is EAGVVQSPRYKIIEKKQPVAFWCNPISGHNTLYWYLQNLGQGPELLIRYENEEAVDDSQLPKDRFSAERLKGVDSTLKIQPAELGDSAVYLCASSLYPGTGDAGELFFGEGSRLTVL.

This clone has only a few counts. The CDR3 DNA reads TGTGCCAGCAGCTTTGGGGGGGCCGGGCTGCCAGATACGCAGTATTTT. As protein: CASSFGGAGLPDTQYF. J is TRBJ2-3 and V is TRBV5-6; D is possibly TRBD2 (7 bases). The CDR3 spans 16 residues. V lost 2 bases and J lost 4, with 17 bases in between. Germline V CDR1 and CDR2: SGHDT, YYEEEE.

DNA of the CDR3: TGTGCCAGCAGCCAAGATAAAGGTAGGGGTCCCTACTACGAGCAGTACTTC. It codes for CASSQDKGRGPYYEQYF. The chain combines TRBV4-2 with TRBJ2-5, with D possibly being TRBD1 (5 bases). The DNA end is a closer match to TRBJ2-7, so the J assignment may be wrong. The CDR3 is 17 amino acids. Germline values: CDR1 LGHNA, CDR2 YNFKEQ.

V usage is TRBV9 and J usage is TRBJ1-4, with 7 nucleotides matching TRBD1. The V and J ends lost 0 bases and 6 bases, in that order; junction bases with no gene match: 2. CDR3 length: 14 amino acids. Germline V lookup: CDR1 SGDLS, CDR2 YYNGEE. The CDR3 region has the DNA TGTGCCAGCAGCGTAGCAGGGGGAGATGAAAAACTGTTTTTT. Translated: CASSVAGGDEKLFF.

CDR3 sequence: CASSHIPGTVYGYTF. CDR3 in DNA: TGCGCCAGCAGCCATATCCCGGGGACAGTCTATGGCTACACCTTC. V is TRBV4-3 and J is TRBJ1-2; 7 bases are a match to TRBD1. Germline lookup yields CDR1 LGHNA and CDR2 YSLEER. The CDR3 has 15 amino acids. V shed 3 bases and J 4 bases; nucleotides not matched to a gene: 8.

V and J are TRBV6-5 and TRBJ2-7, with 8 bases identical to TRBD1. The CDR3 runs to 14 residues. Germline lookup yields CDR1 MNHEY and CDR2 SVGAGI. Unmatched junction bases numbered 6, after V lost 6 bases and J lost 2 bases. CDR3 region: CASSGDRGPYEQYF. In DNA form, the CDR3 reads TGTGCCAGCAGCGGCGACAGGGGCCCCTACGAGCAGTACTTC.

The chain is built from TRBV10-3 and TRBJ1-2; D uncertain. V gave up 4 bases and J gave up 7 bases, with 16 bases separating them. The CDR3 is 14 amino acids. Germline assignment: CDR1 ENHRY and CDR2 SYGVKD. CDR3 sequence: CAISGSLSPGGYTF. The CDR3 nucleotides read TGTGCCATCAGTGGGTCTTTGTCCCCCGGTGGCTACACCTTC.

CDR3 nucleotides: TGCGCCAGCAGCTTGTTGGAGGGTGAAAAACTGTTTTTT. Protein product: CASSLLEGEKLFF. The rearrangement uses TRBV5-1 and TRBJ1-4; D is unresolved. CDR1 SGHRS and CDR2 YFSETQ come from the germline V gene. Trimming removed 1 base from V and 7 bases from J, with 8 bases in between. This CDR3 contains 13 residues.

CDR3 in DNA: TGCGCCAGCGGTCAGACAGGGTATCGGAACACCGGGGAGCTGTTTTTT. Amino acids: CASGQTGYRNTGELFF. The V and J genes are TRBV10-2 and TRBJ2-2; the match to TRBD1 covers 7 bases. V dropped 8 bases and J dropped 1; count of bases not matched to a gene: 10. CDR1 is WSHSY, CDR2 SAAADI, per germline. The CDR3 covers 16 residues.

This clone turned up a few times. The chain joins TRBV4-3 to TRBJ1-6; D unclear. V lost 1 base, J lost 2 bases, and 9 bases lay in between. The CDR3 has 16 amino acids. Germline V gives CDR1 LGHNA, CDR2 YSLEER. The CDR3 nucleotides are TGCGCCAGCAGCCAAGGTCGGGAAACCTATAATTCACCCCTCCACTTT. Protein: CASSQGRETYNSPLHF.

J is TRBJ2-1 and V is TRBV4-2; D is ambiguous. Per germline, CDR1 LGHNA and CDR2 YNFKEQ. The CDR3 runs 15 residues. V was trimmed by 0 bases and J by 0 bases, leaving 6 bases between them. In nucleotides, the CDR3 is TGTGCCAGCAGCCAAGACGAGGTCTCCTACAATGAGCAGTTCTTC. Its translation: CASSQDEVSYNEQFF.